This T cell receptor (beta chain) was documented in a study of CD8 T cells in ankylosing spondylitis. CDR3 size: 15 residues. V was clipped by 0 bases and J by 4 bases; unmatched bases: 7. Germline values: CDR1 DFQATT, CDR2 SNEGSKA (reference sequence). About this clonotype: The antigen remains unidentified.

Library preparation for TCR beta used quantitative 5'-RACE with molecular barcodes. Each CDR3 protein gets one entry after TCRdb re-called the 5' RACE reads with MiXCR. The table records over 600,000 distinct CDR3 sequences, 19% of them present only once. Study results and limitations: Reactive arthritis synovial fluid and blood previously showed some of these motif variants. One TCR beta motif, made up of fewer than 10 highly homologous variants, appeared characteristic of ankylosing spondylitis blood.

This clonotype was obtained from a male donor with ankylosing spondylitis. V gene TRBV20-1 combines with J gene TRBJ2-5; the match to TRBD2 covers 8 bases. What was sequenced was blood, either unsorted or a sorted T cell fraction (not recorded which). The CDR3 sequence is CSARDSGDVRETQYF. The CDR3 DNA sequence: TGCAGTGCTAGAGATAGCGGGGACGTTAGAGAGACCCAGTACTTC.